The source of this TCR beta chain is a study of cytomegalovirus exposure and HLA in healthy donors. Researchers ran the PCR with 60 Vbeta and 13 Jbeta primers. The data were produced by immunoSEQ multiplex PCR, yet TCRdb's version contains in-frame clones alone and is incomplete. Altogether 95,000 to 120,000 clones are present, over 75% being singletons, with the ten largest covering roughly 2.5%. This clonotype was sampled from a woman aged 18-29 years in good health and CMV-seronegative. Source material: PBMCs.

CDR3 protein: CSVESEAYGYTF. For the CDR3, the DNA is TGCAGCGTTGAATCTGAAGCTTATGGCTACACCTTC. V usage is TRBV29-1 and J usage is TRBJ1-2; no clear D gene. V was pared by 2 bases and J by 5 bases, with 9 bases between. This CDR3 is 12 amino acids long. Germline CDR1 is SQVTM and CDR2 is ANQGSEA.